The clone carrying this TCR beta chain was detected only a few times. The sample originates from a study of T cell changes during pregnancy in multiple sclerosis. Data came from immunoSEQ multiplex PCR; TCRdb stores just in-frame clones and leaves some out. The sample shows 45,000 to 55,000 clones, around 92% of them seen only once. Per the germline V gene, CDR1 is MNHNS and CDR2 is SASEGT. This CDR3 has 13 amino acids. The V and J ends lost 9 bases and 0 bases respectively, with 11 bases between them. V and J are TRBV6-1 and TRBJ2-5; perhaps TRBD2 as D (5 bases). This specimen consisted of peripheral blood, obtained after pregnancy. The sequence derives from a female donor with multiple sclerosis, enrolled in a pregnancy study. The CDR3 coding sequence is TGTGCCAGTACTGGGGAGTACCAAGAGACCCAGTACTTC. Protein: CASTGEYQETQYF.